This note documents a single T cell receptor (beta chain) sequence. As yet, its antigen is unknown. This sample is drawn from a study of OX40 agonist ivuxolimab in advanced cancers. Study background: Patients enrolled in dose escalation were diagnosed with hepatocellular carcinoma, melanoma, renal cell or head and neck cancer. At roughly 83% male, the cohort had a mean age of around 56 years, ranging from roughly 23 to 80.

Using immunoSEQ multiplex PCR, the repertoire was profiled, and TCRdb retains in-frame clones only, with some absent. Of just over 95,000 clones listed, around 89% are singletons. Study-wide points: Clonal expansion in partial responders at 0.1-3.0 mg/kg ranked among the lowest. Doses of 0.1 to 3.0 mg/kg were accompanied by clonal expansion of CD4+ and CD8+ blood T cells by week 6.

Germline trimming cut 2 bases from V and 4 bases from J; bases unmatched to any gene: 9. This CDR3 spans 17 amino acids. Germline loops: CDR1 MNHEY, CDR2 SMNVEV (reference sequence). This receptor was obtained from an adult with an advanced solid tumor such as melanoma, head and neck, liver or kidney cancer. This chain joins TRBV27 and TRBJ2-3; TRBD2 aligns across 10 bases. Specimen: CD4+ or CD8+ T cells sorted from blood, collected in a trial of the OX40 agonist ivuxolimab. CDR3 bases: TGTGCCAGCAGTTTAATACGACTAGCGGGTACTTCAGATACGCAGTATTTT. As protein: CASSLIRLAGTSDTQYF.